These 11 T cell receptor beta chains share one sample of origin, sequenced in a study of early stage breast cancer tumors. Generated by immunoSEQ multiplex PCR, the TCRdb table keeps only in-frame clones and is missing some. Among just over 50,000 clones listed, just under 80% were seen once. The sequencing input was blood. The receptors come from a person between 35 and 49 years old with breast cancer.

The V gene is TRBV10-3, the J gene TRBJ2-5, with 7 bases that match TRBD1. The germline V gene encodes CDR1 ENHRY and CDR2 SYGVKD. V was pared by 5 bases and J by 5 bases, with 5 bases of the junction left unmatched. The CDR3 loop spans 13 amino acids. The CDR3 loop reads CAISRDSGETQYF. As DNA, the CDR3 is TGTGCCATCAGTCGGGACAGTGGGGAGACCCAGTACTTC.

J is TRBJ2-3 and V is TRBV7-2; 9 nucleotides match TRBD2. CDR1 SGHTA and CDR2 FQGNSA come from the germline V gene. CDR3 length: 17 residues. V dropped 5 bases and J dropped 0; count of bases not matched to a gene: 9. The CDR3 reads CASSHSGSRGSTDTQYF. Here the CDR3 DNA reads TGTGCCAGCAGCCATAGCGGGAGTAGGGGGAGCACAGATACGCAGTATTTT.

The chain employs TRBV5-1 and TRBJ1-4, with a possible D match to TRBD1 (6 bases). The CDR3 is 17 residues long. CDR1 is SGHRS and CDR2 is YFSETQ in the germline V gene. The V gene lost 4 bases and the J gene lost 8 bases, with 24 bases spanning the gap. The CDR3 spells CASSLSTGGGSGEKLFF. In DNA form, the CDR3 reads TGCGCCAGCAGCCTATCGACAGGAGGGGGGTCTGGGGAAAAACTGTTTTTT.

This rearrangement joins TRBV5-6 to TRBJ2-3, with D hard to call. Germline CDR1 reads SGHDT; CDR2 reads YYEEEE. Deletions cut 0 bases from V and 1 base from J, with 6 bases between. The CDR3 runs to 14 residues. The CDR3 loop is CASSLVWRTDTQYF. The DNA of the CDR3 is TGTGCCAGCAGCTTGGTATGGCGCACAGATACGCAGTATTTT.

There are a few counts of this clone. The chain carries TRBV5-1 and TRBJ1-4; D is undetermined. Trimming stripped 6 bases from V and 7 bases from J, with 16 bases between. The germline V gene has CDR1 SGHRS and CDR2 YFSETQ. This CDR3 comprises 14 residues. The CDR3: CASTPGSGSEKLFF. The CDR3 DNA sequence: TGCGCCAGCACCCCGGGTTCGGGTTCTGAAAAACTGTTTTTT.

The genes are TRBV5-1 and TRBJ2-1; possibly TRBD2 for D (5 bases). CDR1 and CDR2 (germline): SGHRS, YFSETQ. V lost 2 bases, J lost 13 bases, and 16 bases lay in between. The CDR3 length is 13 residues. This CDR3 reads CASSLIGVPGQFF. The CDR3 DNA reads TGCGCCAGCAGCTTAATCGGGGTCCCCGGTCAGTTCTTC.

The genes are TRBV9 and TRBJ2-7; 8 positions agree with TRBD1. Per germline, CDR1 SGDLS and CDR2 YYNGEE. With 4 bases clipped from V and 2 bases from J, the junction kept 5 bases outside the gene matches. The CDR3 contains 14 residues. This chain's CDR3 is CASSLDRGPYEQYF. CDR3 nucleotide sequence: TGTGCCAGCAGCCTCGACAGGGGCCCCTACGAGCAGTACTTC.

This chain connects TRBV18 to TRBJ2-3, with TRBD1 identical over 8 bases. Germline CDR1 reads KGHSH; CDR2 reads LQKENI. The CDR3 length is 15 residues. The V gene end was trimmed by 3 bases and the J gene end by 2 bases; junction bases not matched to a gene: 4. The CDR3 DNA is TGTGCCAGCTCACCGGGACAGGCAATCACAGATACGCAGTATTTT. As protein: CASSPGQAITDTQYF.

The rearrangement uses TRBV27 and TRBJ2-1, with 7 bases aligning to TRBD2. There are 18 residues in the CDR3. V dropped 5 bases and J dropped 0; count of bases not matched to a gene: 13. CDR1 is MNHEY and CDR2 is SMNVEV in the germline V gene (reference sequence). The CDR3 here is CASSRSLGTTISYNEQFF. The CDR3 nucleotides read TGTGCCAGCAGTAGATCTTTGGGGACTACCATCTCCTACAATGAGCAGTTCTTC.

This chain joins TRBV10-1 and TRBJ2-1; 11 bases map to TRBD1. The CDR3 runs 15 residues. Germline V gene sequence: CDR1 WNHNN, CDR2 SYGVQD (reference sequence). The V gene end was trimmed by 6 bases and the J gene end by 6 bases; junction bases not matched to a gene: 7. CDR3 residues: CASSDRGTGGNEQFF. In nucleotides, the CDR3 is TGCGCCAGCAGCGATCGAGGGACAGGGGGCAATGAGCAGTTCTTC.

This sequence joins TRBV5-4 and TRBJ2-3, with no clear D. V lost 3 bases, J lost 4 bases, and 9 bases lay in between. Looked up from germline, CDR1 is SGHNT and CDR2 is YYREEE (reference sequence). The CDR3 runs to 13 residues. The CDR3 protein is CASSSKASDTQYF. CDR3 DNA sequence: TGTGCCAGCAGCTCGAAGGCGTCAGATACGCAGTATTTT.